The clone carrying this T cell receptor beta chain was seen a few times. The entry originates in a study of human T cells and chemical hapten exposure. TCRdb reprocessed the RACE reads via MiXCR and lists one record per CDR3 protein. The sample includes roughly 120,000 distinct CDR3 sequences, less than 15% of them seen just once. Germline-derived CDR1 and CDR2 are SGHKS and YYEKEE (reference sequence). The germline V and J ends were trimmed by 1 base and 8 bases, with 15 bases remaining between them. The CDR3 runs 14 residues. Time point indicated: pre-sensitization, week 0. Sample treatment: therapeutic diphenylcyclopropenone sensitization with weekly scalp DPC.

The TCR sequence derives from a woman younger than 30 with alopecia areata. Some clones in this sample may be carry-over from other donors' samples. The chain is built from TRBV5-5 and TRBJ1-1; D gene unclear. The specimen was whole blood, collected in connection with sensitization to the hapten diphenylcyclopropenone (DPC). CDR3 in DNA: TGTGCCAGCAGCTTGATTAGTGCAGAGGTCGAAGCTTTCTTT. The encoded protein is CASSLISAEVEAFF.